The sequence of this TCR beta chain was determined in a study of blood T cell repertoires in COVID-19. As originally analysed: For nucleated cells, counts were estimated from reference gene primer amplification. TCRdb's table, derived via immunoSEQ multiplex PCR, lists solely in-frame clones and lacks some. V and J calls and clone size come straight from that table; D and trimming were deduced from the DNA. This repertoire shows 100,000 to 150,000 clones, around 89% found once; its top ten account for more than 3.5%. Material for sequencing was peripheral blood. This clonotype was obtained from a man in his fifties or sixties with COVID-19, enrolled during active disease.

DNA for the CDR3: TGTGCCAGTAACCCAGGGTCTGGAAACACCATATATTTT. It specifies CASNPGSGNTIYF. The chain couples TRBV19 to TRBJ1-3, with a possible D match to TRBD1 (5 bases). The CDR3 covers 13 residues. CDR1 and CDR2 from the germline V gene are LNHDA and SQIVND (reference sequence). The V gene lost 7 bases and the J gene lost 1 base, with 8 bases spanning the gap.